Below are 25 T cell receptor beta chains sequenced from a single sample in a study of blood T cell repertoires in COVID-19. The repertoire was sequenced with immunoSEQ multiplex PCR; TCRdb's copy has only in-frame clones and lacks some. The profile shows more than 200,000 clones, about 86% of them singletons. What was sequenced was peripheral blood. The receptor source for this set is a man in his forties with active or convalescent COVID-19.

V usage is TRBV6-2 or TRBV6-3 and J usage is TRBJ2-3; 7 bases are shared with TRBD2. This CDR3 is 15 amino acids long. Unmatched junction bases numbered 2, after V lost 2 bases and J lost 0 bases. Germline V lookup: CDR1 MNHEY, CDR2 SVGEGT. Here the CDR3 DNA reads TGTGCCAGCAGTTACGGGGGGGTTAGCACAGATACGCAGTATTTT. This codes for CASSYGGVSTDTQYF.

Concerning this clone: One end of the junction varies from germline; a read error may be responsible. This chain joins TRBV6-5 and TRBJ1-1, with unresolved D. The CDR3 has 14 amino acids. Germline CDR1 and CDR2: MNHEY and SVGAGI. The CDR3 spells CASSDSPQAVEAFF. CDR3 coding DNA: TGTGCCAGCAGTGACTCACCTCAGGCTGTTGAAGCTTTCTTT.

J is TRBJ2-7 and V is TRBV7-9; D may be TRBD1 (5 bases). CDR1 SEHNR and CDR2 FQNEAQ come from the germline V gene (reference sequence). This CDR3 contains 13 residues. V was clipped by 4 bases and J by 2 bases, with 9 bases between them. CDR3 in amino acids: CASSSRDPYEQYF. Written as DNA, the CDR3 is TGTGCCAGCAGCTCCAGGGATCCCTACGAGCAGTACTTC.

This clone has just a few counts. This rearrangement joins TRBV19 to TRBJ1-4; TRBD1 agrees at 9 bases. This CDR3 is built from 15 residues. Germline values: CDR1 LNHDA, CDR2 SQIVND (reference sequence). V lost 5 bases and J lost 8; bases outside the gene matches: 9. This CDR3 is CASSERGTGKEKLFF. In DNA form, the CDR3 reads TGTGCCAGTAGTGAGAGGGGGACAGGGAAAGAAAAACTGTTTTTT.

The CDR3 sequence: CASSVGLRFSGDSQTYTF. Written as DNA, the CDR3 is TGTGCCAGCAGCGTAGGGCTCCGTTTTAGCGGGGACAGCCAGACCTACACCTTC. The gene calls are TRBV9 and TRBJ1-2; 7 bases are a match to TRBD1. The trim removed 0 bases at V and 10 bases at J, leaving 21 bases unmatched. This CDR3 is 18 amino acids long. CDR1 SGDLS and CDR2 YYNGEE come from the germline V gene.

This clone was picked up a small number of times. The J gene is TRBJ1-6, the V gene TRBV5-6, with D possibly being TRBD1 (6 bases). Trimming pared 3 bases from V and 7 bases from J, leaving 11 bases between. Germline V gene sequence: CDR1 SGHDT, CDR2 YYEEEE. The CDR3 covers 14 residues. The CDR3 bases are TGTGCCAGCAGCTGGGGGCAGGGGAATTCACCCCTCCACTTT. It is translated as CASSWGQGNSPLHF.

In DNA, the CDR3 is TGTGCCAGTACCGGTCCTACCAACAATTCACCCCTCCACTTT. Translated: CASTGPTNNSPLHF. The J gene is TRBJ1-6, the V gene TRBV19, with no clear D. Germline V lookup: CDR1 LNHDA, CDR2 SQIVND (reference sequence). V was clipped by 7 bases and J by 7 bases, with 14 bases between them. The CDR3 runs 14 residues.

This chain joins TRBV6-5 and TRBJ1-1, with D perhaps TRBD1 (6 bases). Trimming removed 2 bases from V and 8 bases from J, with 12 bases in between. The CDR3 runs 13 residues. Germline-derived CDR1 and CDR2 are MNHEY and SVGAGI. CDR3 sequence (DNA): TGTGCCAGCAGTTACAAGAGGGGGGGAGAAGCTTTCTTT. Residues: CASSYKRGGEAFF.

This chain links TRBV7-6 with TRBJ1-2, with unresolved D. Looked up from germline, CDR1 is SGHVS and CDR2 is FNYEAQ. Trimming removed 5 bases from V and 4 bases from J, with 11 bases in between. The CDR3 sequence is 13 residues long. The CDR3 loop reads CASSPRGLYGYTF. CDR3 sequence (DNA): TGTGCCAGCAGCCCAAGAGGGCTCTATGGCTACACCTTC.

J is TRBJ2-1 and V is TRBV29-1; 10 bases match TRBD2. The ends lost 4 bases at V and 3 bases at J; junction bases unmatched: 3. There are 14 residues in the CDR3. CDR1 and CDR2 (germline): SQVTM, ANQGSEA. Written as DNA, the CDR3 is TGCAGCGTTGGAGGACTAGCGGACTACAATGAGCAGTTCTTC. It is translated as CSVGGLADYNEQFF.

The rearrangement joins TRBV2 to TRBJ2-5; D possibly corresponds to TRBD2 (6 bases). V was cut by 9 bases and J by 1 base, with 12 bases left in between. Germline V CDR1 and CDR2: SNHLY, FYNNEI. The CDR3 runs to 13 residues. The CDR3 bases are TGTGCCAGTGTGGGGGGACTCCAAGAGACCCAGTACTTC. It specifies CASVGGLQETQYF.

The J gene is TRBJ1-1, the V gene TRBV28; D may be TRBD1 (5 bases). The length of the CDR3 is 13 residues. Germline V gene sequence: CDR1 MDHEN, CDR2 SYDVKM. Deletions cut 6 bases from V and 8 bases from J, with 16 bases between. The CDR3 coding sequence is TGTGCCAGCAGCCTCTCCAAAGGGGCGGAAGCTTTCTTT. Encoded protein: CASSLSKGAEAFF.

V usage is TRBV15 and J usage is TRBJ1-4; D may be TRBD1 (6 bases). The ends were cut back, 3 bases at V and 3 bases at J, with 14 bases in the middle. This CDR3 contains 16 residues. Germline values: CDR1 LNHNV, CDR2 YYDKDF (reference sequence). The DNA for the CDR3 is TGTGCCACCAGCAGGCCCACAGGGTCGCCTAATGAAAAACTGTTTTTT. Translating gives CATSRPTGSPNEKLFF.

The chain recombines TRBV3-1 (or the pseudogene TRBV3-2) with TRBJ2-2, with TRBD1 matching 7 bases. The CDR3 is 15 residues long. The junction had 3 bases not matched to a gene; V was cut back by 5 bases and J by 0 bases. Germline V CDR1 and CDR2: LGHDT, YNNKEL (reference sequence). CDR3 nucleotides: TGTGCCAGCAGCTTCGGGACAGCGAACACCGGGGAGCTGTTTTTT. Its translation is CASSFGTANTGELFF.

The V call is TRBV7-3, the J call TRBJ2-2, with 7 bases fitting TRBD1. This CDR3 spans 15 amino acids. The germline gives CDR1 SGHTA, CDR2 FQGTGA. V was pared by 5 bases and J by 4 bases, with 7 bases of the junction left unmatched. CDR3 region: CASSGDPGGTGELFF. Here the CDR3 DNA reads TGTGCCAGCAGCGGGGACCCAGGGGGCACCGGGGAGCTGTTTTTT.

This sequence joins TRBV5-1 and TRBJ2-7, with 11 bases that match TRBD2. Germline V gene data show CDR1 as SGHRS and CDR2 as YFSETQ. This CDR3 region has 15 residues. J gave up 2 bases and V 0 bases, and 1 base lay outside the gene matches. The CDR3 coding sequence is TGCGCCAGCAGCTTGGAGACTAGCGGGGCCTACGAGCAGTACTTC. Translated, it gives CASSLETSGAYEQYF.

This clone was seen more than once but under ten times. The CDR3 nucleotides read TGTGCCAGCAGCCCCTGGGAGGGGACTGAAGCTTTCTTT. This codes for CASSPWEGTEAFF. This chain links TRBV11-3 with TRBJ1-1; D is possibly TRBD1 (5 bases). Looked up from germline, CDR1 is SGHNT and CDR2 is YENEEA. V was trimmed by 5 bases and J by 5 bases, leaving 12 bases between them. The length of the CDR3 is 13 residues.

V and J are TRBV18 and TRBJ2-7, with 8 bases that match TRBD2. Germline V CDR1 and CDR2: KGHSH, LQKENI. Trimming cost V 0 bases and J 0 bases; bases outside gene matches: 4. The CDR3 totals 16 residues. The DNA for the CDR3 is TGTGCCAGCTCACCACCGGGGACTAGTGACTCCTACGAGCAGTACTTC. Amino acids: CASSPPGTSDSYEQYF.

This clone was counted once. This chain uses TRBV11-3 with TRBJ1-1; possibly TRBD1 for D (6 bases). V was trimmed by 5 bases and J by 7 bases, leaving 11 bases between them. Germline V gene data show CDR1 as SGHNT and CDR2 as YENEEA. This CDR3 is 12 amino acids long. The CDR3 DNA follows: TGTGCCAGCAGCCCCCTACAGGGTGAAGCTTTCTTT. Its translation is CASSPLQGEAFF.

This chain connects TRBV6-5 to TRBJ2-5; TRBD2 might be the D (5 bases). Germline loops: CDR1 MNHEY, CDR2 SVGAGI. The V end lost 2 bases, the J end lost 5 bases, and 12 bases lay between the germline ends. The CDR3 is 14 residues long. The CDR3 loop reads CASSYQHRGETQYF. CDR3 nucleotide sequence: TGTGCCAGCAGTTACCAACACCGAGGGGAGACCCAGTACTTC.

This chain links TRBV23-1 with TRBJ1-2; D is perhaps TRBD1 (6 bases). TRBV23-1 is an ORF, with its function uncertain. Trimming removed 3 bases at V and 4 bases at J, with 15 bases between. This CDR3 has 15 residues. CDR3: CASSHPEGTLYGYTF. CDR3 coding DNA: TGCGCCAGCAGTCACCCCGAGGGGACACTCTATGGCTACACCTTC.

This clone was picked up a small number of times. This sequence joins TRBV6-6 and TRBJ2-7; possibly TRBD2 for D (5 bases). The CDR3 spans 12 residues. Trimming stripped 4 bases from V and 2 bases from J, with 6 bases between. The germline gives CDR1 MNHNY, CDR2 SVGAGI (reference sequence). CDR3 sequence: CASSWETYEQYF. Here the CDR3 DNA reads TGTGCCAGCAGTTGGGAGACCTACGAGCAGTACTTC.

The chain combines TRBV7-9 with TRBJ1-1, with TRBD1 identical over 7 bases. Losses at the gene ends were 4 bases for V and 11 bases for J; bases not matched to a gene: 10. Germline CDR1 SEHNR, CDR2 FQNEAQ (reference sequence). The CDR3 consists of 13 residues. Here the CDR3 reads CASSSITGVDAFF. The CDR3 nucleotides are TGTGCCAGCAGCTCTATAACAGGGGTTGACGCTTTCTTT. Full variable domain (remainder filled in from reference TRBV7-9 and TRBJ1-1): DTGVSQNPRHKITKRGQNVTFRCDPISEHNRLYWYRQTLGQGPEFLTYFQNEAQLEKSRLLSDRFSAERPKGSFSTLEIQRTEQGDSAMYLCASSSITGVDAFFGQGTRLTVV.

This chain uses TRBV11-2 with TRBJ2-5; 8 bases are a match to TRBD2. The germline gives CDR1 SGHAT, CDR2 FQNNGV. V was pared by 3 bases and J by 2 bases, with 8 bases of the junction left unmatched. The CDR3 runs to 16 residues. CDR3 DNA sequence: TGTGCCAGCAGCTTGGGGATGTCGGGGGGGCAAGAGACCCAGTACTTC. Its protein is CASSLGMSGGQETQYF.

This clone has only one observation. The chain uses TRBV6-2 or TRBV6-3 and TRBJ2-5, with 9 bases lining up with TRBD2. Unmatched junction bases numbered 14, after V lost 5 bases and J lost 7 bases. The CDR3 sequence is 16 residues long. Germline values: CDR1 MNHEY, CDR2 SVGEGT. The CDR3: CASSDRSGGPMGTQYF. The CDR3 DNA reads TGTGCCAGCAGTGACCGCAGCGGGGGGCCGATGGGGACCCAGTACTTC.